This T cell receptor beta chain was observed in a study of beta chain features in type 1 diabetes. Study-level information: On cell yields, gender and age, patients and healthy donors were similar.

Every isolated RNA sample was fully reverse transcribed, so sequencing captured expressed TCRB transcripts. Using immunoSEQ multiplex PCR, the repertoire was profiled, and TCRdb retains in-frame clones only, with some absent. Among under 950,000 clones listed, about a sixth were seen once. This clone was found a few times. Per the germline V gene, CDR1 is SQVTM and CDR2 is ANQGSEA. The J segment lost 7 bases and the V segment lost 7 bases, leaving 13 bases of the junction unmatched. The CDR3 runs to 15 residues. This TCR derives from a woman aged 18-29 years in good health. The chain couples TRBV29-1 to TRBJ1-2, with 12 nucleotides matching TRBD1. The sequenced sample consisted of naive CD4+ T cells from blood. CDR3 amino acids: CSAYSPGQGAGGYTF. The CDR3 DNA reads TGCAGCGCGTACTCACCGGGACAGGGGGCTGGTGGCTACACCTTC.